This TCR beta chain was documented in a study of blood T cell repertoires in COVID-19. On the study more broadly: Specimens from acute and convalescent COVID-19 originated in the United States, Italy and Spain. Nucleic acid was either cDNA or gDNA, and it came from T cells, B-cell-depleted T cells, or PBMCs.

In germline, CDR1 is SGHRS, CDR2 YFSETQ. The CDR3 spans 15 residues. Trimming cost V 3 bases and J 5 bases, with 12 bases left between them. Profiling relied on immunoSEQ multiplex PCR, and the TCRdb table lists in-frame clones only, not all of them. The sample lists about 260,000 clones, 70% to 90% occurring once. Exposed participants encountered a COVID-19 case during the 2 weeks preceding study entry. Sequencing was carried out using PBMCs or T cells enriched from blood (not recorded which). V gene TRBV5-1 combines with J gene TRBJ1-6; TRBD1 is a possible D gene (6 bases). The clonotype comes from a man over 45 who had been exposed to COVID-19. This CDR3 is CASSSGQIHNSPLHF. The CDR3 DNA sequence: TGCGCCAGCAGCTCAGGACAGATCCATAATTCACCCCTCCACTTT.